One sample yielded the 29 T cell receptor beta chains listed below, sequenced in a study of cytomegalovirus exposure and HLA in healthy donors. PCR involved 60 Vbeta and 13 Jbeta primers. Sequencing was performed with immunoSEQ multiplex PCR; in TCRdb, only in-frame clones are kept and a portion is missing. This table holds 60,000 to 70,000 clones, 55% to 80% found once. Sequenced input: PBMCs. The receptors originated from a woman aged 45-65 years in good health and CMV-seronegative.

The chain combines TRBV7-2 with TRBJ2-3; D not resolved. V lost 8 bases and J lost 2, with 23 bases in between. Germline V gene sequence: CDR1 SGHTA, CDR2 FQGNSA. This CDR3 is 17 amino acids long. The CDR3, as DNA: TGTGCCAGCCTCCCGTCAACCTCCAGGTATACCACAGATACGCAGTATTTT. Its protein is CASLPSTSRYTTDTQYF.

Concerning this clone itself: The same CDR3 can be traced to other DNA sequences in this sample. V and J are TRBV30 and TRBJ1-5; D is unclear. The CDR3 has 13 amino acids. Germline V gene lookup returns CDR1 GTSNPN and CDR2 SVGIG (reference sequence). V lost 1 base and J lost 4, with 8 bases in between. The CDR3 DNA reads TGTGCCTGGAGTGGAAGCTTAAATCAGCCCCAGCATTTT. Protein sequence: CAWSGSLNQPQHF.

Turning to this clone: The same CDR3 arises from other DNA sequences in this sample as well. The V and J genes are TRBV30 and TRBJ2-1, with D perhaps matching TRBD2 (6 bases). The V end lost 6 bases, the J end lost 0 bases, and 12 bases lay between the germline ends. The germline V gene encodes CDR1 GTSNPN and CDR2 SVGIG (reference sequence). CDR3 length: 14 amino acids. DNA of the CDR3: TGTGCCTGTTCCGGAGGGAGCTCCTACAATGAGCAGTTCTTC. It translates to CACSGGSSYNEQFF.

CDR3 coding DNA: TGTGCCAGCAGCCGACCCCAGGGCTTTGGCTACACCTTC. Protein sequence: CASSRPQGFGYTF. The chain employs TRBV7-9 and TRBJ1-2, with D possibly matching TRBD1 (5 bases). Germline CDR1 is SEHNR and CDR2 is FQNEAQ (reference sequence). The germline V and J ends were trimmed by 5 bases and 7 bases, with 14 bases remaining between them. The CDR3 length is 13 residues.

The chain links TRBV4-1 to TRBJ2-2, with 10 bases matching TRBD1. CDR1 and CDR2 (germline): MGHRA, YSYEKL. The CDR3 loop spans 17 amino acids. The junction had 10 bases not matched to a gene; V was cut back by 4 bases and J by 5 bases. The CDR3 DNA reads TGCGCCAGCAGCCCCACTACCCGGGACAGGGGAACCGGGGAGCTGTTTTTT. The encoded protein is CASSPTTRDRGTGELFF.

The J gene is TRBJ2-7, the V gene TRBV4-1, with 8 bases fitting TRBD2. The V gene's germline CDR1 is MGHRA and CDR2 YSYEKL. The CDR3 spans 17 residues. Trimming took 2 bases from V and 0 from J; bases not matched to a gene: 9. In nucleotides, the CDR3 is TGCGCCAGCAGCCAACAAACGCACGGGGGGGTCTCCTACGAGCAGTACTTC. Its translation is CASSQQTHGGVSYEQYF.

This clone has only a few counts. The chain links TRBV29-1 to TRBJ2-3; TRBD1 might be the D (5 bases). The CDR3 runs to 13 residues. Germline V CDR1 and CDR2: SQVTM, ANQGSEA. Trimming removed 7 bases from V and 1 base from J, with 12 bases in between. The CDR3 reads CSALGRGTDTQYF. The CDR3 coding sequence is TGCAGCGCTCTCGGCAGGGGCACAGATACGCAGTATTTT.

This clone was seen only a few times. The gene calls are TRBV6-4 and TRBJ2-7; 7 bases align to TRBD2. The V and J ends lost 6 bases and 3 bases, in that order; junction bases with no gene match: 11. The CDR3 consists of 15 residues. The germline CDR1 and CDR2 sequences are MRHNA and SNTAGT. CDR3 protein: CASSHHLAASYEQYF. The CDR3 coding sequence is TGTGCCAGCAGCCACCACCTAGCGGCAAGCTACGAGCAGTACTTC.

The chain is built from TRBV28 and TRBJ1-5; TRBD1 matches 9 bases. Germline values: CDR1 MDHEN, CDR2 SYDVKM. Unmatched junction bases numbered 8, after V lost 5 bases and J lost 3 bases. The CDR3 totals 16 residues. The CDR3 region is CASSPPGQGFNQPQHF. DNA for the CDR3: TGTGCCAGCAGTCCCCCGGGACAGGGATTCAATCAGCCCCAGCATTTT.

This clone was counted only a few times. The genes are TRBV2 and TRBJ2-7; weak D call: TRBD2 (5 bases). The germline V gene has CDR1 SNHLY and CDR2 FYNNEI. The V and J ends lost 7 bases and 4 bases respectively, with 11 bases between them. The CDR3 spans 12 residues. The CDR3 sequence: CASTPRRYEQYF. The CDR3 coding sequence is TGTGCCAGCACCCCCCGGAGGTACGAGCAGTACTTC. Full variable domain (remainder filled in from reference TRBV2 and TRBJ2-7): EPEVTQTPSHQVTQMGQEVILRCVPISNHLYFYWYRQILGQKVEFLVSFYNNEISEKSEIFDDQFSVERPDGSNFTLKIRSTKLEDSAMYFCASTPRRYEQYFGPGTRLTVT.

This clone occurred once. The chain combines TRBV6-6 with TRBJ2-7, with D possibly matching TRBD1 (6 bases). CDR3 length: 14 residues. Trimming pared 5 bases from V and 1 base from J, leaving 12 bases between. CDR1 and CDR2 (germline): MNHNY, SVGAGI (reference sequence). CDR3 coding DNA: TGTGCCAGCAGTGCCGACAGGCATTCCTACGAGCAGTACTTC. It yields the protein CASSADRHSYEQYF.

V gene TRBV5-6 combines with J gene TRBJ1-4; 8 bases map to TRBD1. The CDR3 spans 15 residues. V was pared by 2 bases and J by 8 bases, with 8 bases of the junction left unmatched. CDR1 is SGHDT and CDR2 is YYEEEE in the germline V gene. The CDR3 nucleotides read TGTGCCAGCAGCTTTCAGGGGGCAATAGAAGAAAAACTGTTTTTT. Protein product: CASSFQGAIEEKLFF.

V gene TRBV28 combines with J gene TRBJ2-3; D is possibly TRBD2 (5 bases). With 4 bases removed from V and 6 bases from J, the gap between germline ends came to 14 bases. The germline gives CDR1 MDHEN, CDR2 SYDVKM. CDR3 length: 14 residues. CDR3: CASSSLAGGDTQYF. CDR3 sequence (DNA): TGTGCCAGCAGTTCCCTAGCTGGAGGCGATACGCAGTATTTT.

This rearrangement joins TRBV19 to TRBJ1-4; 9 bases line up with TRBD1. Per germline, CDR1 LNHDA and CDR2 SQIVND (reference sequence). CDR3 length: 14 residues. With 5 bases clipped from V and 11 bases from J, the junction kept 9 bases outside the gene matches. The DNA for the CDR3 is TGTGCCAGTAGTGCCCGGGACAGGGAGGGCAAACTGTTTTTT. It translates to CASSARDREGKLFF.

This rearrangement joins TRBV7-2 to TRBJ2-1, with 9 bases fitting TRBD2. From germline, CDR1 is SGHTA and CDR2 FQGNSA. This CDR3 has 16 amino acids. V shed 5 bases and J 3 bases; nucleotides not matched to a gene: 8. In DNA, the CDR3 is TGTGCCAGCAGCCTTCATGGGCGGGAGGGCTACAATGAGCAGTTCTTC. As protein: CASSLHGREGYNEQFF. Filled out from reference TRBV7-2 and TRBJ2-1, the complete variable domain reads GAGVSQSPSNKVTEKGKDVELRCDPISGHTALYWYRQSLGQGLEFLIYFQGNSAPDKSGLPSDRFSAERTGGSVSTLTIQRTQQEDSAVYLCASSLHGREGYNEQFFGPGTRLTVL.

This clone was counted only a few times. V and J are TRBV2 and TRBJ1-5, with 8 bases identical to TRBD1. In germline, CDR1 is SNHLY, CDR2 FYNNEI. The CDR3 spans 15 residues. The junction had 7 bases not matched to a gene; V was cut back by 7 bases and J by 2 bases. The CDR3 region has the DNA TGTGCCAGCAAGTACGAGACAGGGGGCAATCAGCCCCAGCATTTT. Translating it yields CASKYETGGNQPQHF.

The chain combines TRBV5-4 with TRBJ2-1, with 8 bases matching TRBD2. V was pared by 2 bases and J by 6 bases, with 10 bases of the junction left unmatched. The CDR3 has 16 residues. Germline values: CDR1 SGHNT, CDR2 YYREEE (reference sequence). The CDR3 nucleotides read TGTGCCAGCAGCTTTCCTTCAGCGGGAGAGCTCAATGAGCAGTTCTTC. It translates to CASSFPSAGELNEQFF.

V gene TRBV2 combines with J gene TRBJ1-4; D not certain. Trimming pared 4 bases from V and 11 bases from J, leaving 11 bases between. The germline V gene encodes CDR1 SNHLY and CDR2 FYNNEI. CDR3 size: 12 residues. CDR3 amino acids: CASSGDMWKLFF. As DNA, the CDR3 is TGTGCCAGCAGTGGTGACATGTGGAAACTGTTTTTT.

This chain joins TRBV7-6 and TRBJ2-1; 14 bases line up with TRBD2. In germline, CDR1 is SGHVS, CDR2 FNYEAQ. Unmatched junction bases numbered 7, after V lost 5 bases and J lost 7 bases. The CDR3 contains 16 residues. The CDR3 loop reads CASSHRLAGGGNEQFF. The DNA of the CDR3 is TGTGCCAGCAGCCACAGACTAGCGGGAGGGGGTAATGAGCAGTTCTTC.

The chain couples TRBV6-5 to TRBJ1-4; D is perhaps TRBD1 (6 bases). Germline-derived CDR1 and CDR2 are MNHEY and SVGAGI. This CDR3 has 13 residues. The V gene lost 5 bases and the J gene lost 8 bases, with 12 bases spanning the gap. CDR3 amino acids: CASSGNQGEKLFF. CDR3 coding DNA: TGTGCCAGCAGTGGCAACCAGGGGGAAAAACTGTTTTTT.

The V and J genes are TRBV27 and TRBJ2-3; 8 bases match TRBD2. The V gene end was trimmed by 7 bases and the J gene end by 3 bases; junction bases not matched to a gene: 12. Germline lookup yields CDR1 MNHEY and CDR2 SMNVEV (reference sequence). The CDR3 is 16 residues long. The CDR3, as DNA: TGTGCCAGCACCCGACTAGCGCGAAGGGGGACAGATACGCAGTATTTT. Encoded protein: CASTRLARRGTDTQYF.

This clone was counted ten times or more. This rearrangement joins TRBV18 to TRBJ2-2, with D uncertain. V was shortened by 5 bases and J by 1 base, with 8 bases between the two germline ends. From germline, CDR1 is KGHSH and CDR2 LQKENI. This CDR3 region has 14 residues. DNA of the CDR3: TGTGCCAGCTCAGAACAACAGAACACCGGGGAGCTGTTTTTT. Its protein is CASSEQQNTGELFF.

Only a few counts were recorded for this clone. The rearrangement uses TRBV19 and TRBJ2-2, with unresolved D. The CDR3 consists of 15 residues. V lost 5 bases, J lost 3 bases, and 13 bases lay in between. Germline V gene lookup returns CDR1 LNHDA and CDR2 SQIVND (reference sequence). The CDR3 reads CASSPYSYYTGELFF. CDR3 coding DNA: TGTGCCAGTAGTCCCTACTCTTACTACACCGGGGAGCTGTTTTTT.

The gene calls are TRBV7-2 and TRBJ1-5, with 7 bases lining up with TRBD1. Germline V gene data show CDR1 as SGHTA and CDR2 as FQGNSA. This CDR3 is 14 amino acids long. V lost 1 base to trimming and J lost 6 bases; unmatched junction nucleotides: 3. The CDR3 reads CASSLGTGPQPQHF. CDR3 sequence (DNA): TGTGCCAGCAGCTTAGGGACAGGTCCTCAGCCCCAGCATTTT.

This clone was seen a few times. The V call is TRBV10-3, the J call TRBJ1-2; 9 bases line up with TRBD1. Germline CDR1 reads ENHRY; CDR2 reads SYGVKD. J was trimmed by 6 bases and V by 5 bases; bases with no gene match: 7. The CDR3 spans 14 residues. The CDR3 DNA sequence: TGTGCCATCAGTCTGGAACAGGGGGCGGATGGCTACACCTTC. It is translated as CAISLEQGADGYTF.

The chain joins TRBV4-3 to TRBJ2-7, with D tentatively TRBD2 (5 bases). Trimming took 4 bases from V and 5 from J, leaving 18 bases between them. The length of the CDR3 is 15 residues. Germline CDR1 LGHNA, CDR2 YSLEER. The CDR3, as DNA: TGCGCCAGCAGCCTTTGGGGAGCTCGGAGCCACGAGCAGTACTTC. Translation gives CASSLWGARSHEQYF.

This clone was found once. The chain uses TRBV6-4 and TRBJ2-5; 10 bases map to TRBD1. This CDR3 is 16 amino acids long. J gave up 3 bases and V 1 base, and 5 bases lay outside the gene matches. Germline V gene data show CDR1 as MRHNA and CDR2 as SNTAGT. CDR3 in DNA: TGTGCCAGCAGTGACTTGGGGACAGGGGAAGAAGAGACCCAGTACTTC. Its translation is CASSDLGTGEEETQYF.

The V and J genes are TRBV4-3 and TRBJ2-2, with 11 bases identical to TRBD2. Germline V CDR1 and CDR2: LGHNA, YSLEER. CDR3 length equals 19 residues. J lost 3 bases, V lost 0 bases, and 9 bases had no gene match. The CDR3 reads CASSQELRLAGRDTGELFF. The CDR3 DNA is TGCGCCAGCAGCCAAGAATTGAGACTAGCGGGACGTGACACCGGGGAGCTGTTTTTT.

The rearrangement uses TRBV19 and TRBJ2-5, with 8 nucleotides matching TRBD1. Germline CDR1 LNHDA, CDR2 SQIVND (reference sequence). The CDR3 runs to 13 residues. With V trimmed by 5 bases and J by 5 bases, 4 bases remained unmatched. The DNA for the CDR3 is TGTGCCAGTAGTTTCTGGGACAGGGAGACCCAGTACTTC. It is translated as CASSFWDRETQYF.